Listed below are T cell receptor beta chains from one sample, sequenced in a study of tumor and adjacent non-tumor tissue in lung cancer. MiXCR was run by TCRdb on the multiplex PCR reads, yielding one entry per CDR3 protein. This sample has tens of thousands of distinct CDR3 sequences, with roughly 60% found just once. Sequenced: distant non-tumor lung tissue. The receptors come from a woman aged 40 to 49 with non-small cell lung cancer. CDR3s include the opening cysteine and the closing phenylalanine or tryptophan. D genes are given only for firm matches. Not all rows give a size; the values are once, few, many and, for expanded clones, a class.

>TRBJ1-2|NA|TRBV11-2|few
CASSLVVRGDFNYGYTF
TGTGCCAGCAGCTTAGTAGTACGGGGGGACTTTAACTATGGCTACACCTTC
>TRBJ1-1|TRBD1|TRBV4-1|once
CASSATTGAGTKASF
TGCGCCAGCAGCGCAACGACAGGGGCGGGCACTAAAGCTTCCTTT
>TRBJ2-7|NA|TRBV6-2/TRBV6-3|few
CASSYSFGKADEEYF
TGTGCCAGCAGTTACTCGTTTGGTAAGGCGGACGAAGAGTACTTC
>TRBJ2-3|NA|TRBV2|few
CASRFGTAADTQCF
TGTGCCAGTAGGTTCGGGACGGCGGCAGATACGCAGTGTTTT
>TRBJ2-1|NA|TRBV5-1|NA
CASSSSGGRAYHEQFF
TGCGCCAGCAGCTCATCTGGTGGGAGAGCTTACCATGAGCAGTTCTTC
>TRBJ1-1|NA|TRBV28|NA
CASTTRGRPNTEAFF
TGTGCCAGCACCACCCGGGGGCGACCGAACACTGAAGCTTTCTTC
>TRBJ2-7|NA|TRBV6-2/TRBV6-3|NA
CANSYPPHAPSYEQYF
TGTGCCAACAGTTACCCCCCTCACGCTCCATCCTACGAGCAGTACTTC
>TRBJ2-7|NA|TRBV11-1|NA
CVGSLRGIGQYF
TGTGTCGGCAGCTTAAGAGGGATTGGGCAATACTTC
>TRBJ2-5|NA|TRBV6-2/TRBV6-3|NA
CASSYSGHEIKETQHF
TGTGCCAGCAGCTACTCGGGACACGAAATAAAAGAGACCCAGCACTTC
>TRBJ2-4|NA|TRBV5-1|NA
CASSPRENVAKNIQYF
TGCGCCAGCAGCCCGAGAGAAAACGTAGCCAAAAACATTCAGTACTTC
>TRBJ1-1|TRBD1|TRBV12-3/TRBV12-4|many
CASSFTSTGIEAFF
TGTGCCAGCAGTTTCACCTCGACAGGGATTGAAGCTTTCTTT
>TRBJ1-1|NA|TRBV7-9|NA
CASSLSTRRNTEAFF
TGTGCCAGCAGCTTATCGACAAGGCGGAACACTGAAGCTTTCTTT
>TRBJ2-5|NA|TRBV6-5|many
CASSGFQGLSAQYF
TGTGCCAGCAGTGGATTTCAGGGGTTATCGGCCCAGTACTTC
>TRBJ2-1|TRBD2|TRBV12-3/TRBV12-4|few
CASSLPPREGFDEQLF
TGTGCCAGCAGTTTACCGCCCAGGGAGGGGTTCGATGAGCAGCTCTTC
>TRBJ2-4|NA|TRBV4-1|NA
CASSQEARLNILYF
TGCGCCAGCAGCCAAGAAGCGAGATTAAACATTCTTTACTTC
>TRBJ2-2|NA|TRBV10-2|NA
CASSRPFAGELFF
TGTGCCAGCAGTCGTCCCTTCGCCGGGGAGCTGTTTTTT
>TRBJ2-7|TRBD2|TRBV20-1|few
CSAIGWASGKYEQYF
TGCAGTGCTATTGGGTGGGCTAGCGGGAAGTACGAGCAGTACTTC
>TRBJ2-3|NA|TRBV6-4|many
CASSAGRTDTQYF
TGTGCCAGCAGTGCGGGGCGCACAGATACGCAGTATTTT
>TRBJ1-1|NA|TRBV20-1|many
CSASFPKGFF
TGCAGTGCTAGTTTCCCCAAAGGCTTCTTT
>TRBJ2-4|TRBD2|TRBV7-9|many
CASSSPGGLAKNIQYF
TGTGCCAGCAGCTCGCCGGGAGGGCTAGCCAAAAACATTCAGTACTTC
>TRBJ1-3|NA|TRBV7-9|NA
CASSFPGGSSGITIYF
TGTGCCAGCAGCTTCCCGGGCGGGAGTTCTGGAATCACCATATATTTT
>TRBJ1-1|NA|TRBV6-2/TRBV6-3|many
CASSQQNRNTEAFF
TGTGCCAGCAGTCAGCAGAATCGGAACACTGAAGCTTTCTTT
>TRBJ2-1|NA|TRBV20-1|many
CSAPFRSPGSYNEQFF
TGCAGTGCTCCCTTCCGGTCCCCTGGCTCCTACAATGAGCAGTTCTTC
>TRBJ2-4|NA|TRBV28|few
CASSVGDPKNIEYF
TGTGCCAGCAGTGTCGGGGACCCCAAAAACATTGAGTACTTC
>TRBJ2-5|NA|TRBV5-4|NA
CVSSPTLRVRETQYF
TGTGTCAGCAGTCCAACATTGAGGGTTCGAGAGACCCAGTACTTC
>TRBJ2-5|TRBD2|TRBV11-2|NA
CASSLGLEGGEYF
TGTGCCAGCAGCTTGGGACTAGAAGGCGGAGAGTACTTC
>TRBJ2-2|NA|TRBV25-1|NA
CVSSKLQGNTGELFF
TGTGTCAGCAGTAAGCTTCAGGGTAACACCGGGGAGCTGTTTTTT
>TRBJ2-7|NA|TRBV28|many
CASSLMGLQYF
TGTGCCAGCAGTTTAATGGGGCTGCAGTACTTC
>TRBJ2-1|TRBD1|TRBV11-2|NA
CASSQTGSDNEQSF
TGTGCCAGCAGCCAGACAGGGTCCGACAATGAGCAATCCTTC
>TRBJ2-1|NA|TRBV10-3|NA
CAICVGQSGYNEQFF
TGTGCCATCTGTGTGGGGCAGAGTGGTTACAATGAGCAGTTCTTC
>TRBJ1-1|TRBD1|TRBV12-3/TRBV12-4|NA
CACCLQGMTEAFF
TGTGCCTGCTGTCTACAGGGGATGACTGAAGCTTTCTTT
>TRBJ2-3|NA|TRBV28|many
CASSKLINTQYF
TGTGCCAGCAGTAAACTCATTAATACGCAGTATTTT
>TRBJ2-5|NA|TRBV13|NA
CTSSLGETQYF
TGTACCAGCAGCTTGGGGGAGACCCAGTACTTC
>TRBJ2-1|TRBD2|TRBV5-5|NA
CASSFFGGNYNAQFF
TGTGCCAGCAGCTTCTTCGGGGGGAACTACAATGCGCAGTTCTTC
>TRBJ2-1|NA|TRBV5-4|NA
CVSSPGAANEQFF
TGCGTCAGCAGCCCTGGGGCTGCCAATGAGCAGTTCTTC
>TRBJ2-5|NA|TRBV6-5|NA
CASRDQGSGKTQYF
TGTGCTAGCAGGGACCAGGGTTCAGGAAAGACCCAGTACTTC
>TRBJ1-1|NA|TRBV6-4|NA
CASGGLVSNTEAFF
TGTGCCAGCGGGGGATTGGTGTCGAACACTGAAGCTTTCTTT
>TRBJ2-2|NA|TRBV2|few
CASTLRAGPGELFF
TGTGCCAGCACCCTGAGGGCAGGGCCCGGGGAGCTGTTTTTT
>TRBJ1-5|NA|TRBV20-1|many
CSAQQGPQPQHF
TGCAGTGCTCAACAGGGTCCCCAGCCCCAGCATTTT
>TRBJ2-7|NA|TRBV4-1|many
CASSQDEYEQYF
TGCGCCAGCAGCCAAGATGAATACGAGCAGTACTTC
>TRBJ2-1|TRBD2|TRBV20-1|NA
CSAPRASGDGQFF
TGCAGTGCCCCAAGGGCTAGCGGCGATGGGCAGTTCTTC
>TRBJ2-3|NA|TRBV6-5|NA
CASSPPHGAATDAQYF
TGTGCCAGCAGCCCTCCCCACGGCGCGGCCACAGATGCGCAGTATTTT
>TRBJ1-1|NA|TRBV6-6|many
CASSYSLDTEAFF
TGTGCCAGCAGTTATTCTTTGGACACTGAAGCTTTCTTT
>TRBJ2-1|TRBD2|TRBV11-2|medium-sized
CASSLRTSEVHNEQFF
TGTGCCAGCAGCTTACGGACTAGCGAGGTACACAATGAGCAGTTCTTC
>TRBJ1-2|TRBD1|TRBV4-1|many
CASSQGGRIGPGGVYGYTF
TGCGCCAGCAGCCAAGGGGGAAGAATAGGCCCAGGGGGCGTCTATGGCTACACCTTC
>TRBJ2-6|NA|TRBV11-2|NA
CASSWSDLSRANVLTF
TGTGCCAGCAGTTGGTCAGATCTCTCTCGGGCCAACGTCCTGACTTTC
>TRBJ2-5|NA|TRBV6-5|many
CASKKRETRGETQYF
TGTGCCAGCAAAAAAAGGGAGACTCGCGGGGAGACCCAGTACTTC
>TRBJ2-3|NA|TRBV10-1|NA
CATRNRESKDTQYF
TGCGCCACCCGGAACAGGGAGTCCAAGGATACGCAGTATTTT
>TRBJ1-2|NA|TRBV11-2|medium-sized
CASSRPFGEADGYTF
TGTGCCAGCAGTCGGCCTTTTGGGGAGGCCGACGGCTACACCTTC
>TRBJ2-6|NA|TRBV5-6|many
CASSLGRAISYSGANVLTF
TGTGCCAGCAGCTTGGGCAGGGCCATCTCCTACTCTGGGGCCAACGTCCTGACTTTC
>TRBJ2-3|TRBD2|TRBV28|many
CASSLGLAGGYTQYF
TGTGCCAGCAGTCTCGGACTAGCGGGAGGGTATACGCAGTATTTT
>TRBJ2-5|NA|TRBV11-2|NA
CASTKFGHVQETQHF
TGTGCCAGCACCAAATTCGGACATGTACAAGAGACCCAGCACTTC